Presented here are 4 T cell receptor beta chains from one specimen sequenced in a study of cytomegalovirus exposure and HLA in healthy donors (dated by TCRdb to the late 2010s). Libraries were constructed by the immunoSEQ multiplex PCR assay. A mixture of 60 forward primers for TCR Vbeta segments and 13 reverse primers for TCR Jbeta segments was used in the multiplex PCR. In TCRdb, the immuneACCESS table is reduced to in-frame sequences with V and J assigned. These tables do not hold every clone; where another copy was compared, an unresolved V gene accounts for under half, and the others remain unexplained. Recorded for this sample are some 200,000 clones; more than 75% of them occurred a single time. The ten most abundant clones make up more than 0.35% of the sample. The specimen sequenced was PBMCs. These receptors all come from a male donor in good health and CMV-seropositive.

The chain's CDR3 is CASSELVDRVTEAFF. The CDR3 nucleotides read TGTGCCAGCAGTGAACTGGTGGACAGGGTGACTGAAGCTTTCTTT. This chain links TRBV2 with TRBJ1-1, with 8 bases lining up with TRBD1. V trimming: 2 bases; J trimming: 5 bases; junction bases outside the gene matches: 7. Germline CDR1 reads SNHLY; CDR2 reads FYNNEI. This CDR3 region has 15 residues.

The rearrangement uses TRBV10-2 and TRBJ2-3, with a weak D call TRBD2 (5 bases). V was trimmed by 6 bases and J by 2 bases, leaving 21 bases between them. The CDR3 loop spans 17 amino acids. Germline V gene sequence: CDR1 WSHSY, CDR2 SAAADI. The CDR3 reads CASSALLGETYTDTQYF. The CDR3 DNA reads TGCGCCAGCAGCGCCCTTCTCGGGGAAACCTACACAGATACGCAGTATTTT.

The chain recombines TRBV11-3 with TRBJ1-1; no clear D. CDR3 length equals 13 residues. Deletions cut 4 bases from V and 0 bases from J, with 6 bases between. CDR1 is SGHNT, CDR2 YENEEA, per germline. The CDR3 here is CASSYTLNTEAFF. The DNA of the CDR3 is TGTGCCAGCAGCTACACCCTGAACACTGAAGCTTTCTTT.

In DNA, the CDR3 is TGTGCCAGCAGTTACCTACAGGGGTCCAATCAGCCCCAGCATTTT. This sequence encodes CASSYLQGSNQPQHF. The V gene is TRBV6-6, the J gene TRBJ1-5; TRBD1 matches 7 bases. V was pared by 2 bases and J by 3 bases, with 4 bases of the junction left unmatched. Germline CDR1 and CDR2: MNHNY and SVGAGI (reference sequence). The CDR3 is 15 residues long.